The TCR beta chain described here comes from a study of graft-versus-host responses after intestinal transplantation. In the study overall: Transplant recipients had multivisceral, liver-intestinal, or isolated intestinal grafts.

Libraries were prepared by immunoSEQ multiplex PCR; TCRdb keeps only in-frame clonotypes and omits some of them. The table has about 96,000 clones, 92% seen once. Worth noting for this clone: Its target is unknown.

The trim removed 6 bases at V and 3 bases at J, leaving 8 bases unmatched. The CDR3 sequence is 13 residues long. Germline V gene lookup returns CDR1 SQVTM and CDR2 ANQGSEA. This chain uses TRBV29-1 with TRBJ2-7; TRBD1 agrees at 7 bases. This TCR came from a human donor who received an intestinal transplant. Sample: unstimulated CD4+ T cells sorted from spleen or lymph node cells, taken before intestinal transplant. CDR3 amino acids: CSVDAGTDYEQYF. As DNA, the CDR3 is TGCAGCGTAGACGCCGGGACAGACTACGAGCAGTACTTC.